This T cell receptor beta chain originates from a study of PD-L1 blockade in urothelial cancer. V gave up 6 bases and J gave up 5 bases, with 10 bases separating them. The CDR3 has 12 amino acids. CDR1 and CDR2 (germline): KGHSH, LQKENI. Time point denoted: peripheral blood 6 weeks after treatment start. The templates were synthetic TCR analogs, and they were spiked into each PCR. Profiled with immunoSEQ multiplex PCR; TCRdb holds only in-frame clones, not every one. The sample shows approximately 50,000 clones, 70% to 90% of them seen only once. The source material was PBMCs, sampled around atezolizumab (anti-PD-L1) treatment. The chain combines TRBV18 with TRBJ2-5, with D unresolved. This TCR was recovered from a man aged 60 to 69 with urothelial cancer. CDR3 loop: CASSPFRETQYF. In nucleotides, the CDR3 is TGTGCCAGCTCTCCGTTCAGGGAGACCCAGTACTTC.